Below are 5 T cell receptor beta chains sequenced from a single sample in a study of T cells in Graves' hyperthyroidism and ophthalmopathy. RNA transcripts gave rise to amplified TCR beta CDR3 regions. RT-PCR in the first round (using the HTBI primer set) targeted the TCR CDR3. TCRdb reanalysed the multiplex PCR reads using MiXCR and keeps one entry per CDR3 protein. This table has around 660,000 distinct CDR3 sequences, 45% appearing once. Sample: peripheral blood or thyroid tissue (not recorded which). All receptors derive from an adult man with Graves' disease, either hyperthyroidism or ophthalmopathy (not recorded which).

Comment on this clonotype: A much larger clone is a single base away; this may be a read error. The chain couples TRBV7-8 to TRBJ2-7; TRBD1 matches at 9 bases. Trimming at V came to 5 bases and at J to 6 bases, leaving 8 bases not matched to a gene. The CDR3 extends over 14 amino acids. The V gene's germline CDR1 is SGHVS and CDR2 FQNEAQ. The CDR3 DNA is TGTGCCAGCAGCCCAAATACAGGGGGCGGCGAGCAGTACTTC. It is translated as CASSPNTGGGEQYF.

The chain combines TRBV7-3 with TRBJ2-5; TRBD2 aligns across 13 bases. Germline values: CDR1 SGHTA, CDR2 FQGTGA. V shed 6 bases, J shed 0 bases, and the junction held 13 bases outside the gene matches. This CDR3 has 19 residues. CDR3 DNA: TGTGCCAGCAGTGTTACTGGACTAGCGGGGGATTCGTACCAAGAGACCCAGTACTTC. It is translated as CASSVTGLAGDSYQETQYF. Together with reference TRBV7-3 and TRBJ2-5, the CDR3 gives the full variable domain: GAGVSQTPSNKVTEKGKYVELRCDPISGHTALYWYRQSLGQGPEFLIYFQGTGAADDSGLPNDRFFAVRPEGSVSTLKIQRTERGDSAVYLCASSVTGLAGDSYQETQYFGPGTRLLVL.

This clonotype was detected a few times. Its ends do not fully match the called genes, so a read error is possible. The chain employs TRBV7-9 and TRBJ1-5; TRBD1 matches at 8 bases. Germline-derived CDR1 and CDR2 are SEHNR and FQNEAQ (reference sequence). The CDR3 is 14 amino acids. DNA of the CDR3: TGTGCCAGCAGCTTGGGACAGGTTAATCGGCCCCAGCATTTT. This codes for CASSLGQVNRPQHF.

The chain is built from TRBV7-9 and TRBJ1-2, with D uncertain. CDR1 is SEHNR and CDR2 is FQNEAQ in the germline V gene (reference sequence). There are 13 residues in the CDR3. V was shortened by 5 bases and J by 1 base, with 8 bases between the two germline ends. CDR3 protein: CASSRLLNYGYTF. The CDR3 region has the DNA TGTGCCAGCAGCCGGTTGCTTAACTATGGCTACACCTTC.

The chain combines TRBV15 with TRBJ2-5, with D perhaps matching TRBD1 (6 bases). The V gene lost 3 bases and the J gene lost 5 bases, with 10 bases spanning the gap. Per the germline V gene, CDR1 is LNHNV and CDR2 is YYDKDF (reference sequence). CDR3 length: 13 residues. The CDR3 loop is CATSSQGWETQYF. The CDR3 DNA reads as TGTGCCACCAGCAGTCAGGGGTGGGAGACCCAGTACTTC.